This TCR beta chain comes out of a study of blood T cell repertoires in COVID-19. Overall study: Samples of COVID-19 (acute and convalescent) were obtained from the United States, Italy and Spain.

The V and J ends lost 7 bases and 1 base, in that order; junction bases with no gene match: 3. This CDR3 contains 13 residues. Per the authors' pipeline: How many nucleated cells were present was estimated from reference gene primer amplification. TCRdb's copy holds only in-frame clones and misses some; the assay was immunoSEQ multiplex PCR. Clone size and V and J calls were adopted from that table, with D and trimming inferred from the DNA. The data show approximately 280,000 clones, roughly 90% seen once. The V call is TRBV12-3 or TRBV12-4, the J call TRBJ2-7, with 8 bases fitting TRBD1. Sequenced material: peripheral blood. The receptor was derived from a man in his forties with acute or convalescent COVID-19. CDR3 DNA sequence: TGTGCCAGCACCAGACAGGGGTCCTACGAGCAGTACTTC. It encodes CASTRQGSYEQYF.